This TCR beta chain was found in a study of a mutant IDH1 vaccine in newly diagnosed glioma. As for the study in general: Vaccination began 4-6 weeks post radiotherapy alone, or with temozolomide cycles.

Concerning this clone itself: The antigen remains undetermined.

The table came from immunoSEQ multiplex PCR; TCRdb's copy has only in-frame clones and leaves some out. The sample shows under 150,000 clones, around 90% of them seen only once. The time point: week 11, during vaccination. Doses comprised 300 ug of mutant IDH1 20-mer peptide each, plus topical imiquimod. V trimming: 7 bases; J trimming: 4 bases; junction bases outside the gene matches: 9. In germline, CDR1 is SGHRS, CDR2 YFSETQ. The CDR3 sequence is 14 residues long. This clonotype was sampled from a woman in her 50s with glioma. The chain carries TRBV5-1 and TRBJ1-2; 8 bases match TRBD1. Source: PBMCs, taken from a glioma patient whose treatment included an IDH1 peptide vaccine. In DNA form, the CDR3 reads TGCGCCAGCGCCCTTGGACAGGGCGGCTATGGCTACACCTTC. It codes for CASALGQGGYGYTF.